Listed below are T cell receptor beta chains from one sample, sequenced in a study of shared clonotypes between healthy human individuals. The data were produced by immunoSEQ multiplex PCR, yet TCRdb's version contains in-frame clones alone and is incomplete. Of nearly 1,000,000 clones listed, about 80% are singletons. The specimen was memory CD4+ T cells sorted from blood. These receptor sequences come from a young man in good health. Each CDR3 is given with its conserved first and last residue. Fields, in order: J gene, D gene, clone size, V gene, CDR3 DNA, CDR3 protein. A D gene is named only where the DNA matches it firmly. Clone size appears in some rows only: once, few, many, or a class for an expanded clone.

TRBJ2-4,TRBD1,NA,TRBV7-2,TGTGCCAGCAGTCGACAGGGGGCATCAAAAAACATTCAGTACTTC,CASSRQGASKNIQYF
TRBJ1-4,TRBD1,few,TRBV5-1,TGCGCCAGCAGCCCCGCCGGACAGGGGAACGAAAAACTGTTTTTT,CASSPAGQGNEKLFF
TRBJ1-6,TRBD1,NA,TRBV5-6,TGTGCCAGCAGCTTCTGGACAGGCCGAAATTCACCCCTCCACTTT,CASSFWTGRNSPLHF
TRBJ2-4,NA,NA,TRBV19,TGTGCCAGTAGTATACAGCTGACAGGAAACATTCAGTACTTC,CASSIQLTGNIQYF
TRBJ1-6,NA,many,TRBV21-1,TGTGCCAGCAGCAAAGAGGGGGTGGAGGATTCACCCCTCCACTTT,CASSKEGVEDSPLHF
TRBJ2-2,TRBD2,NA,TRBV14,TGTGCCAGCAGCCCTCAGCGGGAATTCACCGGGGAGCTGTTTTTT,CASSPQREFTGELFF
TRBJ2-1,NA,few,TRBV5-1,TGCGCCAGCAGCTTGGCGGGGGTCGGAGGAGAGCAGTTCTTC,CASSLAGVGGEQFF
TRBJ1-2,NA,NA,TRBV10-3,TGTGCCATCAGTGACAGCATAAACTATGGCTACACCTTC,CAISDSINYGYTF
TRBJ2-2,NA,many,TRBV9,TGTGCCAGCAGCGTAGCGGCGGGCGTGAACACCGGGGAGCTGTTTTTT,CASSVAAGVNTGELFF
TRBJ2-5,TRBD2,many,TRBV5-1,TGCGCCAGCAGCTTGGCCGGGGGGGAGACCCAGTACTTC,CASSLAGGETQYF
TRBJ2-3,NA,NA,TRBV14,TGTGCCAGCAGCCAAGGGGTCTACACTCGCACAGATACGCAGTATTTT,CASSQGVYTRTDTQYF
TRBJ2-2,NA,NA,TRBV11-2,TGTGCCAGCAGCTGGGGGCGGTCCACCGGGGAGCTGTTTTTT,CASSWGRSTGELFF
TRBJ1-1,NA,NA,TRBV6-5,TGTGCCAGCAGTACCGCCCATGGGCGGGAACGAGCTTTCTTT,CASSTAHGRERAFF
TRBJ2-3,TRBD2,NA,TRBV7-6,TGTGCCAGCAGCCAGAGACTAGCGGGGGTTACAGATACGCAGTATTTT,CASSQRLAGVTDTQYF
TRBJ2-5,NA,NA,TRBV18,TGTGCCAGCTCACCACCGGCCGGTTCGGAGACCCAGTACTTC,CASSPPAGSETQYF
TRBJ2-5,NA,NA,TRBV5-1,TGCGCCAGCAGCTTGCAAGTGGCGATTCAAGAGACCCAGTACTTC,CASSLQVAIQETQYF
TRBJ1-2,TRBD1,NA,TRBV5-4,TGTGCCAGCAGCACCGGGACAGGGGTTAACTATGGCTACACCTTC,CASSTGTGVNYGYTF
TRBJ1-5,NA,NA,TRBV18,TGTGCCAGCTCAAAAGAAGCCGGCAATCAGCCCCAGCATTTT,CASSKEAGNQPQHF
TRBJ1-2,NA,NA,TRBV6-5,TGTGCCAGCAGTTCCGGACGAGGGCGGTATGGCTACACCTTC,CASSSGRGRYGYTF
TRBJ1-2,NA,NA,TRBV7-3,TGTGCCAGCAGCAAAAAGACAGTCTATGGCTACACCTTC,CASSKKTVYGYTF
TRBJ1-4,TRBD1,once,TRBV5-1,TGCGCCAGCAGCTCGGGACAGACAATTAATGAAAAACTGTTTTTT,CASSSGQTINEKLFF
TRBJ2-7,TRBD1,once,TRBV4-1,TGCGCCAGCAGCCTCGGGCCGGACAGGGCGATCTACGAGCAGTACTTC,CASSLGPDRAIYEQYF
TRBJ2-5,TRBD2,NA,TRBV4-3,TGCGCCAGCAGCCTGGGACTAGCGGGAGGAGAGACCCAGTACTTC,CASSLGLAGGETQYF
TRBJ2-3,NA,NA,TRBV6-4,TGTGCCAGCAGTGAGCTCCTTACGGGAAGCACAGATACGCAGTATTTT,CASSELLTGSTDTQYF
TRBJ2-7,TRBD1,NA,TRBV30,TGTGCCTGGAGTCCCGACAGGGGCAGCGAGCAGTACTTC,CAWSPDRGSEQYF
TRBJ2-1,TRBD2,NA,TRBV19,TGTGCCAGTAGTATCAAGCGGGGGAGCTCCTACAATGAGCAGTTCTTC,CASSIKRGSSYNEQFF
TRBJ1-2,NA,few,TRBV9,TGTGCCAGCAGTCAAGCCCCTGGTGGATCGGTCTATGGCTACACCTTC,CASSQAPGGSVYGYTF